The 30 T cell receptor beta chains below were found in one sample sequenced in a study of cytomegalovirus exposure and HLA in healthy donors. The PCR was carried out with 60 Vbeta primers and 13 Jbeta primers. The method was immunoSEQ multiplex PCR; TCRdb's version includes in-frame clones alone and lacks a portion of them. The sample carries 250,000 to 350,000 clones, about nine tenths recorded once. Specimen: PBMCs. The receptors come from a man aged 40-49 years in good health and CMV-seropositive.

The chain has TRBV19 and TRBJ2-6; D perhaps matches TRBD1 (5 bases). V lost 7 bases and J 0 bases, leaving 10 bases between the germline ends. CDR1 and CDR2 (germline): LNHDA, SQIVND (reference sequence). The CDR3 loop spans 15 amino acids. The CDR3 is CASTTTGSGANVLTF. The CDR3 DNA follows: TGTGCCAGTACTACTACAGGCTCTGGGGCCAACGTCCTGACTTTC.

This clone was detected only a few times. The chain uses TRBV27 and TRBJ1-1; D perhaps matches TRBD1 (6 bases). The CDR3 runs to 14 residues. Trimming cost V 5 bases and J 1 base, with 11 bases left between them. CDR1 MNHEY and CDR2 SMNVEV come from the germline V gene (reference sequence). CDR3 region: CASSITGRNTEAFF. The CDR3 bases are TGTGCCAGCAGTATCACAGGGCGGAACACTGAAGCTTTCTTT.

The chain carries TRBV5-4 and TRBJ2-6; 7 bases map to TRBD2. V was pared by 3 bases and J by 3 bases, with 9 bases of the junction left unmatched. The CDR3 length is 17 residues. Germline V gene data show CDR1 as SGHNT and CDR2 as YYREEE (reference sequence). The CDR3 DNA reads TGTGCCAGCAGCTCCTTGCGGGAGACTGGTGGGGCCAACGTCCTGACTTTC. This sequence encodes CASSSLRETGGANVLTF.

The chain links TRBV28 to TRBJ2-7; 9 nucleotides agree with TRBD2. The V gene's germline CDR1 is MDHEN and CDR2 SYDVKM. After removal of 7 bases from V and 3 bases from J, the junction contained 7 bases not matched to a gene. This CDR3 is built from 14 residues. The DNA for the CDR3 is TGTGCCAGCACCAGGCGGGAGGGGGGCTACGAGCAGTACTTC. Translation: CASTRREGGYEQYF.

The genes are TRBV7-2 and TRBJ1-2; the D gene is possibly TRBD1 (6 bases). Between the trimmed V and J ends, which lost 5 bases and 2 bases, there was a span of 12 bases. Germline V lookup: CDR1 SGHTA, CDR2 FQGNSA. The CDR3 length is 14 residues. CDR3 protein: CASSRDTGNYGYTF. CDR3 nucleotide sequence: TGTGCCAGCAGCAGAGATACAGGGAACTATGGCTACACCTTC.

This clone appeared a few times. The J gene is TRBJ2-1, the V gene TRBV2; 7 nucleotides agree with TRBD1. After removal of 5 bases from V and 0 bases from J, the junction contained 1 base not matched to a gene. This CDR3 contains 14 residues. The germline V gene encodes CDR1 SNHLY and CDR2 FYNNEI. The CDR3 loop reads CASSTGASYNEQFF. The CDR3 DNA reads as TGTGCCAGCAGTACAGGGGCCTCCTACAATGAGCAGTTCTTC.

CDR3 coding DNA: TGTGCCAGCAGCTTAACTGTGGACAGGGGGCCGGGCTACACCTTC. Protein: CASSLTVDRGPGYTF. The rearrangement uses TRBV7-3 and TRBJ1-2; 11 bases map to TRBD1. CDR3 length equals 15 residues. With 0 bases clipped from V and 8 bases from J, the junction kept 5 bases outside the gene matches. The germline V gene has CDR1 SGHTA and CDR2 FQGTGA.

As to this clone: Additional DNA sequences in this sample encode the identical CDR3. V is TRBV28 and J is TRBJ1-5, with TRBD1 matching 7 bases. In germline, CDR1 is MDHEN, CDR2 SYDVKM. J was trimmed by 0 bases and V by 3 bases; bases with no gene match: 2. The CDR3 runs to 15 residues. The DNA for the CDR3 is TGTGCCAGCAGTTTGGCAGGGGGTAGCAATCAGCCCCAGCATTTT. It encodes CASSLAGGSNQPQHF.

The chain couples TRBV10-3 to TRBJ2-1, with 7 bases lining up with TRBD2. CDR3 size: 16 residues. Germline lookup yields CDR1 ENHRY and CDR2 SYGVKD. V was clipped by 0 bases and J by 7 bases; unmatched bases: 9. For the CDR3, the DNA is TGTGCCATCAGTGAGTCTATGGCGGGAGCTAGAAATGAGCAGTTCTTC. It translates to CAISESMAGARNEQFF.

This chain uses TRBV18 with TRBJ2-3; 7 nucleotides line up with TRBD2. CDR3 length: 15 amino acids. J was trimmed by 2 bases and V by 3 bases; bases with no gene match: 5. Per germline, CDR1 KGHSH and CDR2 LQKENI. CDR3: CASSPGGLNTDTQYF. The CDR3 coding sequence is TGTGCCAGCTCACCGGGGGGGTTGAACACAGATACGCAGTATTTT. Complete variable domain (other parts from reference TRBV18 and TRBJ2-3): NAGVMQNPRHLVRRRGQEARLRCSPMKGHSHVYWYRQLPEEGLKFMVYLQKENIIDESGMPKERFSAEFPKEGPSILRIQQVVRGDSAAYFCASSPGGLNTDTQYFGPGTRLTVL.

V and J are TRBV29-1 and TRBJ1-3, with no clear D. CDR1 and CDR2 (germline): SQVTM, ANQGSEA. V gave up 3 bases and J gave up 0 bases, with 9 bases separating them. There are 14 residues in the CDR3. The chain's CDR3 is CSVEAGISGNTIYF. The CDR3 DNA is TGCAGCGTTGAGGCAGGAATCTCTGGAAACACCATATATTTT. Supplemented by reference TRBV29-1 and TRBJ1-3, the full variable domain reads SAVISQKPSRDICQRGTSLTIQCQVDSQVTMMFWYRQQPGQSLTLIATANQGSEATYESGFVIDKFPISRPNLTFSTLTVSNMSPEDSSIYLCSVEAGISGNTIYFGEGSWLTVV.

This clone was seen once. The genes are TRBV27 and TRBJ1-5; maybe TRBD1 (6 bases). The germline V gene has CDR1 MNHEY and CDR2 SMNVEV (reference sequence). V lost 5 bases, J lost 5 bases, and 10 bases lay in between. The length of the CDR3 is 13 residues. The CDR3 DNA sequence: TGTGCCAGCAGTCCCGACAGGCATCAGCCCCAGCATTTT. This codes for CASSPDRHQPQHF.

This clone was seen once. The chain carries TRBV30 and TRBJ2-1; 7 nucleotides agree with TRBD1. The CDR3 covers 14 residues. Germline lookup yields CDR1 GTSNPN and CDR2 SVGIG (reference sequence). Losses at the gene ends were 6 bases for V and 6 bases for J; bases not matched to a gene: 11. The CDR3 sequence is CACMTGSRLNEQFF. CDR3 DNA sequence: TGTGCCTGCATGACAGGGTCCAGGCTCAATGAGCAGTTCTTC.

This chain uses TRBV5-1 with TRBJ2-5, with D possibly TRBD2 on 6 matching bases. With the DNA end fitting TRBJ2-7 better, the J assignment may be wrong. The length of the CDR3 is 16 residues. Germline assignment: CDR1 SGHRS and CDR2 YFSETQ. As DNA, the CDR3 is TGCGCCAGCAGCTTGGAGCGGGCAGGGAGCTCCTACGAGCAGTACTTC. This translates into CASSLERAGSSYEQYF.

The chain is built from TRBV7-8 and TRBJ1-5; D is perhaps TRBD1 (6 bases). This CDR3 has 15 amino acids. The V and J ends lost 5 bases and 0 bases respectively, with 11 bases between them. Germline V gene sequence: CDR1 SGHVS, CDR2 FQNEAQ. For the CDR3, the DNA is TGTGCCAGCAGCAAGGACAGTTTTAGCAATCAGCCCCAGCATTTT. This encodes CASSKDSFSNQPQHF.

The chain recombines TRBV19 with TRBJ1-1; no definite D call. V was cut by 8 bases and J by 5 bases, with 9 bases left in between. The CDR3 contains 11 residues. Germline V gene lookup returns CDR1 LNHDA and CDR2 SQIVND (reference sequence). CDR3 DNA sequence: TGTGCCAGTGGGGAGGGAACTGAAGCTTTCTTT. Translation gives CASGEGTEAFF.

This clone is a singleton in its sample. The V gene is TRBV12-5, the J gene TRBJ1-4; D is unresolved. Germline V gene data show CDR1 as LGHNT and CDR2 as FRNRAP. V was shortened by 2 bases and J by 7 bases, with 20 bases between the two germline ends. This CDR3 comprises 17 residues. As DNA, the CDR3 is TGTGCTAGTGGTTTGCCCACCTGGGGAGGAACCGGTGAAAAACTGTTTTTT. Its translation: CASGLPTWGGTGEKLFF.

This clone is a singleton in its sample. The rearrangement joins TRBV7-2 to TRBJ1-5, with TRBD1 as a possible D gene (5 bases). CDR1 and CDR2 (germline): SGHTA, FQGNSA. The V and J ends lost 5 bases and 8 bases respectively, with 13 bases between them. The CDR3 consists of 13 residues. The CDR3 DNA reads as TGTGCCAGCAGCAACCCACCGGGGGAGCCCCAGCATTTT. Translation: CASSNPPGEPQHF.

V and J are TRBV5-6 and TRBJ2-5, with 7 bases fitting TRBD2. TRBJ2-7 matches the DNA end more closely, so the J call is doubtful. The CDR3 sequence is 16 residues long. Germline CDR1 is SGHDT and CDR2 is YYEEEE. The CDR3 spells CASSLVFERDAYEQYF. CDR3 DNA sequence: TGTGCCAGCAGCTTGGTCTTCGAGCGGGACGCCTACGAGCAGTACTTC.

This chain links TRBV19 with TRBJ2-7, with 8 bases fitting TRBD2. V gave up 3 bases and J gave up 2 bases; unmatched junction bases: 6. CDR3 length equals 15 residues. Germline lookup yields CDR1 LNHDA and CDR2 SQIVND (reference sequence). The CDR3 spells CASSMFSGITYEQYF. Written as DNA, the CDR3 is TGTGCCAGTAGTATGTTTAGCGGGATTACCTACGAGCAGTACTTC.

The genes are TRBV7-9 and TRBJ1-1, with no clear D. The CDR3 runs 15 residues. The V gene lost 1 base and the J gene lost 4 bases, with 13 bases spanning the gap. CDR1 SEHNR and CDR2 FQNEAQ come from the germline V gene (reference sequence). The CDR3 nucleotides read TGTGCCAGCAGCTTAGGAACGGGGAGGGCCACTGAAGCTTTCTTT. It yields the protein CASSLGTGRATEAFF.

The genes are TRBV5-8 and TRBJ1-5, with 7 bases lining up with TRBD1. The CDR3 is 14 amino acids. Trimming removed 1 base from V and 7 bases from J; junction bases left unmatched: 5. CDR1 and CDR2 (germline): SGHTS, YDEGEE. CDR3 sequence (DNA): TGTGCCAGCAGCTTGACAGGGGTTGACCAGCCCCAGCATTTT. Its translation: CASSLTGVDQPQHF.

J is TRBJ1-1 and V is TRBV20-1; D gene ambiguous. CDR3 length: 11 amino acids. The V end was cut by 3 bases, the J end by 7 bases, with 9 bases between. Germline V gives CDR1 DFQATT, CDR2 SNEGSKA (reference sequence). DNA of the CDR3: TGCAGTGCTAGTCCTGCAGGTGAAGCTTTCTTT. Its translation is CSASPAGEAFF.

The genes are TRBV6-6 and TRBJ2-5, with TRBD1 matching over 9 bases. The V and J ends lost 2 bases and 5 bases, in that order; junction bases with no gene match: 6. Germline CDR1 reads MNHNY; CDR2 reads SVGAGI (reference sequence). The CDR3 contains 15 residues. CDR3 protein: CASSYTGQGGETQYF. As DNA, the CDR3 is TGTGCCAGCAGTTACACGGGACAGGGTGGTGAGACCCAGTACTTC.

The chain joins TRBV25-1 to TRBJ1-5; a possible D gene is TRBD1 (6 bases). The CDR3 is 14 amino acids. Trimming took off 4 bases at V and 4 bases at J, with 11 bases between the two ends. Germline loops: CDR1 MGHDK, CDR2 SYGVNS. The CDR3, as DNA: TGTGCCAGCAGTGCAGGGGCTGGGAATCAGCCCCAGCATTTT. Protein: CASSAGAGNQPQHF.

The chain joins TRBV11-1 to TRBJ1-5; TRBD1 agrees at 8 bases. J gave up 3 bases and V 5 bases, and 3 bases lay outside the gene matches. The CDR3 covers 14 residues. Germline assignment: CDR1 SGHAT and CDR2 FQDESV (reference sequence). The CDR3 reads CASSATGDNQPQHF. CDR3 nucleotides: TGTGCCAGCAGCGCGACAGGGGACAATCAGCCCCAGCATTTT.

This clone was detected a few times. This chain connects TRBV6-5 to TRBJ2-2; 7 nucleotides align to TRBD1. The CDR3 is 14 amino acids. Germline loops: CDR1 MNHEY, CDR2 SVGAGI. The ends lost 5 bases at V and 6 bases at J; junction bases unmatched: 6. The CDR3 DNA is TGTGCCAGCAGTCTCGACAGGGAAGCCGGGGAGCTGTTTTTT. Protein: CASSLDREAGELFF.

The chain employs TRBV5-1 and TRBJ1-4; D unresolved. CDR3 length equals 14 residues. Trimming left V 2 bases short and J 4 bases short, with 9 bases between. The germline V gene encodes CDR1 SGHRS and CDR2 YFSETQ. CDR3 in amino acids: CASSLIPSNEKLFF. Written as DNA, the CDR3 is TGCGCCAGCAGCTTAATACCGAGTAATGAAAAACTGTTTTTT.

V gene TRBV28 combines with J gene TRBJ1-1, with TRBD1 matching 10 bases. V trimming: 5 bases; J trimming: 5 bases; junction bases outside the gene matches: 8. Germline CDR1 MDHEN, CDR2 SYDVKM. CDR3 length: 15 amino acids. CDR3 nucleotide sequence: TGTGCCAGCAGTCCCCGACAGGGGGCGTATACTGAAGCTTTCTTT. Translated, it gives CASSPRQGAYTEAFF.

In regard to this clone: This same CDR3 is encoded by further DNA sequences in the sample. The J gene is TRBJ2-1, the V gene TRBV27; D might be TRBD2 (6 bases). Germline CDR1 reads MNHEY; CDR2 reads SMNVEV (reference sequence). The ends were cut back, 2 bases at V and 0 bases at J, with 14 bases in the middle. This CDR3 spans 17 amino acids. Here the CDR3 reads CASSLRGLAGSYNEQFF. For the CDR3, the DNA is TGTGCCAGCAGTTTAAGGGGACTGGCCGGCTCCTACAATGAGCAGTTCTTC.